Below are 4 T cell receptor beta chains sequenced from a single sample in a study of T-cell memory formation after mild COVID-19. In TCRdb, the 5' RACE reads were re-called with MiXCR into one record per CDR3 protein. This sample has under 450,000 distinct CDR3 sequences, with approximately 15% found just once. Material for sequencing was PBMCs or a T cell subset sorted from them (not recorded which). These receptors were taken from a man aged 18-30 years who had mild COVID-19 (a few samples of this study predate the infection). Cell type and time point are not known.

This clonotype was found a few times. The chain carries TRBV20-1 and TRBJ1-1; TRBD1 aligns across 7 bases. The V gene end was trimmed by 6 bases and the J gene end by 3 bases; junction bases not matched to a gene: 4. The CDR3 consists of 12 residues. The germline CDR1 and CDR2 sequences are DFQATT and SNEGSKA (reference sequence). CDR3 nucleotides: TGCAGTGCACGACAGGGTGACACTGAAGCTTTCTTT. Amino acids: CSARQGDTEAFF.

The rearrangement joins TRBV3-1 to TRBJ2-2; D call uncertain. CDR3 length: 15 amino acids. CDR1 and CDR2 (germline): LGHDT, YNNKEL (reference sequence). The V end was cut by 6 bases, the J end by 2 bases, with 13 bases between. For the CDR3, the DNA is TGTGCCAGCAGTCGAGACTGGGAAAACACCGGGGAGCTGTTTTTT. It encodes CASSRDWENTGELFF. Filled out from reference TRBV3-1 and TRBJ2-2, the complete variable domain reads DTAVSQTPKYLVTQMGNDKSIKCEQNLGHDTMYWYKQDSKKFLKIMFSYNNKELIINETVPNRFSPKSPDKAHLNLHINSLELGDSAVYFCASSRDWENTGELFFGEGSRLTVL.

The sample holds a few counts of this clonotype. The chain has TRBV7-3 and TRBJ2-1; tentative D call: TRBD2 (6 bases). CDR3 length: 15 amino acids. CDR1 and CDR2 (germline): SGHTA, FQGTGA. V lost 5 bases and J lost 2, with 13 bases in between. The CDR3 DNA reads as TGTGCCAGCAGCCCCGCCGGGGGAACCTACAATGAGCAGTTCTTC. Its translation: CASSPAGGTYNEQFF.

V is TRBV5-1 and J is TRBJ1-6, with TRBD1 matching over 8 bases. Germline CDR1 SGHRS, CDR2 YFSETQ. The CDR3 length is 15 residues. The V and J ends lost 2 bases and 7 bases, in that order; junction bases with no gene match: 5. The CDR3 DNA is TGCGCCAGCAGCTTCGGACAGGGTGGAAATTCACCCCTCCACTTT. Its translation: CASSFGQGGNSPLHF.